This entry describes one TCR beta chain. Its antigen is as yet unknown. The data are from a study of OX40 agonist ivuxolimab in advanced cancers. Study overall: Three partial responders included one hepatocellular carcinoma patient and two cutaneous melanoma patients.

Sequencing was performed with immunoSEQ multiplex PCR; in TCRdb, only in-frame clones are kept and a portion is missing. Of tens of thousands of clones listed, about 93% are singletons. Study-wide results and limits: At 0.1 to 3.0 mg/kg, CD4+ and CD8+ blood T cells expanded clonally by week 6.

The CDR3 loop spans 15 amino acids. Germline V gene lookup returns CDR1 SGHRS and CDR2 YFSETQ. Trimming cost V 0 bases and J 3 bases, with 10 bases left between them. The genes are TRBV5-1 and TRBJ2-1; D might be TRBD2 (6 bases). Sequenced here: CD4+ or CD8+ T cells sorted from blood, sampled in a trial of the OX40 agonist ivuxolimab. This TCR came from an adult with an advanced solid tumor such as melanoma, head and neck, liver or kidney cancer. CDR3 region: CASSLARRDYNEQFF. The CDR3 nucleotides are TGCGCCAGCAGCTTGGCGCGGCGGGACTACAATGAGCAGTTCTTC.